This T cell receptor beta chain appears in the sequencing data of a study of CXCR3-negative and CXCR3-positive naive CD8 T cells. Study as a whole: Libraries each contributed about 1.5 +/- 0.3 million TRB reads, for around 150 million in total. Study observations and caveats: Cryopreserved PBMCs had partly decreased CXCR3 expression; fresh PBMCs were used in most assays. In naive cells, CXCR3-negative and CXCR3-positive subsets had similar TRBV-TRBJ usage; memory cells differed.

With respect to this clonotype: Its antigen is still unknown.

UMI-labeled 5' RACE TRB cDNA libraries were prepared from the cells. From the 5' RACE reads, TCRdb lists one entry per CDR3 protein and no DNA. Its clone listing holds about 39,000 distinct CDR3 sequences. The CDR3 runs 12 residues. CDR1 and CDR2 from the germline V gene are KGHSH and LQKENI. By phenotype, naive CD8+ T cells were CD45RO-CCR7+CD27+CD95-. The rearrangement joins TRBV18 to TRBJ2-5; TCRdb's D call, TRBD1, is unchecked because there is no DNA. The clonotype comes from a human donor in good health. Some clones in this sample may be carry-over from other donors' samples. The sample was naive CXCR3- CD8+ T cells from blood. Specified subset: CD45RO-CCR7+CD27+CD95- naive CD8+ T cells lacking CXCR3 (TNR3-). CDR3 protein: CASSGQQETQYF.